The entry that follows covers one T cell receptor (beta chain) sequence. This specimen belongs to a study of cytomegalovirus exposure and HLA in healthy donors. The CDR3 sequence is 15 residues long. J gave up 2 bases and V 4 bases, and 4 bases lay outside the gene matches. Looked up from germline, CDR1 is SQVTM and CDR2 is ANQGSEA. The PCR had 60 Vbeta and 13 Jbeta primers. Measured with immunoSEQ multiplex PCR; TCRdb has only the in-frame clones, and not every one. The sample has fewer than 85,000 clones, under 80% seen once. The chain couples TRBV29-1 to TRBJ2-1, with 11 nucleotides matching TRBD2. Specimen: PBMCs. This receptor was taken from a man aged 18 to 30 in good health and CMV-seropositive. CDR3 residues: CSVVTSGATYNEQFF. In DNA form, the CDR3 reads TGCAGCGTTGTGACTAGCGGGGCTACCTACAATGAGCAGTTCTTC.